This T cell receptor (beta chain) derives from a study of T cell changes during pregnancy in multiple sclerosis. Germline CDR1 and CDR2: SGHNT and YYREEE (reference sequence). J was trimmed by 7 bases and V by 4 bases; bases with no gene match: 12. The CDR3 has 16 amino acids. Libraries were prepared by immunoSEQ multiplex PCR; TCRdb keeps only in-frame clonotypes and omits some of them. The table has tens of thousands of clones, about 90% seen once; the top ten hold 1.3% to 1.5%. This TCR derives from a female donor in good health, enrolled as a control in a pregnancy study. V gene TRBV5-4 combines with J gene TRBJ2-3, with 10 bases lining up with TRBD1. Here the sequenced sample was peripheral blood, taken in the first trimester of pregnancy. CDR3: CASSNGGTGDPHTQYF. The CDR3 coding sequence is TGTGCCAGCAGCAATGGAGGGACAGGGGATCCCCATACGCAGTATTTT.